The next 8 T cell receptor beta chains were all read from a single sample in a study of beta chain features in type 1 diabetes. Study observations and caveats: A moderate, significant TCRB CDR3 shortening appeared in type 1 diabetes across four CD4+ subsets.

For these TCRs, the target antigens are not known. What was sequenced were expressed TCRB transcripts, since all of the isolated RNA had been reverse transcribed. Clones were sequenced by immunoSEQ multiplex PCR, and TCRdb holds only the in-frame ones, with some missing. The sample includes fewer than 450,000 clones, about 14% seen only once; the top ten take roughly 0.015%. Sequenced material: naive CD4+ T cells from blood. All receptors come from a woman in her late teens or twenties with type 1 diabetes.

The J gene is TRBJ2-1, the V gene TRBV5-1, with 8 bases that match TRBD2. Germline values: CDR1 SGHRS, CDR2 YFSETQ. The V segment lost 0 bases and the J segment 7 bases; nucleotides outside the gene matches: 9. This CDR3 is 16 amino acids long. The CDR3, as DNA: TGCGCCAGCAGCTTGGGGGTAGCGGGACTGGGTAATGAGCAGTTCTTC. Translated: CASSLGVAGLGNEQFF.

This clone was recorded a few times. J is TRBJ1-2 and V is TRBV30, with D unresolved. V gave up 0 bases and J gave up 5 bases, with 10 bases separating them. There are 13 residues in the CDR3. The V gene's germline CDR1 is GTSNPN and CDR2 SVGIG (reference sequence). CDR3 sequence: CAWSVTLSYGYTF. For the CDR3, the DNA is TGTGCCTGGAGTGTAACTTTGTCATATGGCTACACCTTC.

This clone has just a few counts. Mismatch with germline at one junction end may stem from a read error. The chain has TRBV11-3 and TRBJ2-3; D is unresolved. CDR3 size: 14 residues. The germline CDR1 and CDR2 sequences are SGHNT and YENEEA. The CDR3 bases are TGTGCCAGCAGTCGTTTCCGGAGCACGGATACGCAGTATTTT. It codes for CASSRFRSTDTQYF.

This clone was counted between two and nine times. The chain couples TRBV7-2 to TRBJ1-1; TRBD1 matches at 7 bases. The CDR3 is 13 amino acids. Germline loops: CDR1 SGHTA, CDR2 FQGNSA. With V trimmed by 5 bases and J by 1 base, 1 base remained unmatched. The CDR3 spells CASSRTGNTEAFF. Here the CDR3 DNA reads TGTGCCAGCAGCCGGACAGGGAACACTGAAGCTTTCTTT.

This chain connects TRBV7-9 to TRBJ2-1; 9 bases fit TRBD1. The CDR3 has 14 amino acids. Germline V gene sequence: CDR1 SEHNR, CDR2 FQNEAQ (reference sequence). The V segment lost 4 bases and the J segment 8 bases; nucleotides outside the gene matches: 6. The CDR3 spells CASSSYRGRDEQFF. The CDR3 DNA follows: TGTGCCAGCAGCTCATACAGGGGGCGGGATGAGCAGTTCTTC.

This clone was recorded only once. V and J are TRBV7-2 and TRBJ2-1; 10 bases fit TRBD2. Per the germline V gene, CDR1 is SGHTA and CDR2 is FQGNSA. The CDR3 sequence is 14 residues long. The ends lost 3 bases at V and 8 bases at J; junction bases unmatched: 4. The CDR3 DNA is TGTGCCAGCAGCTTGGGACTAGCGTTCGATGAGCAGTTCTTC. It is translated as CASSLGLAFDEQFF. The complete variable domain, with remaining parts taken from reference TRBV7-2 and TRBJ2-1, reads GAGVSQSPSNKVTEKGKDVELRCDPISGHTALYWYRQSLGQGLEFLIYFQGNSAPDKSGLPSDRFSAERTGGSVSTLTIQRTQQEDSAVYLCASSLGLAFDEQFFGPGTRLTVL.

This chain links TRBV18 with TRBJ1-1; a possible D gene is TRBD1 (6 bases). With 3 bases removed from V and 3 bases from J, the gap between germline ends came to 14 bases. CDR3 size: 15 residues. Germline V gene lookup returns CDR1 KGHSH and CDR2 LQKENI. The CDR3 region is CASSPRQEWDTEAFF. The CDR3, as DNA: TGTGCCAGCTCACCTCGACAGGAGTGGGACACTGAAGCTTTCTTT.

This clone was seen more than once but under ten times. This chain uses TRBV28 with TRBJ1-3; 8 positions match TRBD1. With V trimmed by 1 base and J by 0 bases, 5 bases remained unmatched. The CDR3 length is 17 residues. Germline V gene data show CDR1 as MDHEN and CDR2 as SYDVKM. As DNA, the CDR3 is TGTGCCAGCAGTTTATTTGCCAGGGGGCCCTCTGGAAACACCATATATTTT. This encodes CASSLFARGPSGNTIYF.